This T cell receptor beta chain was sequenced during a study of shared clonotypes between healthy human individuals. Background on the study: Three plates were used per donor for CD4 naive, three for CD4 memory, two for CD8 naive and one for CD8 memory. Findings and limits, study-wide: With few donors, the genetic and exposure-history diversity represented was limited.

This CDR3 has 17 amino acids. V dropped 3 bases and J dropped 0 bases, with 15 bases sitting between them. Germline V gene data show CDR1 as SGHTA and CDR2 as FQGNSA. Authors' analysis steps: Filtering differed for immunoSEQ, which gave only junction sequences without quality scores. Method: immunoSEQ multiplex PCR; TCRdb's copy keeps in-frame clones and lacks some. The DNA gave D and trimming, while V, J and clone size come from that table. This sample has 330,000 or so clones, with more than 60% found just once. Turning to this clone: Its antigen remains unknown.

The sequencing input was memory CD4+ T cells sorted from blood. Subset defined: CD45RA-negative fraction. The clonotype originates from a man aged 30 to 45 in good health. The rearrangement uses TRBV7-2 and TRBJ2-1; D is perhaps TRBD2 (5 bases). This chain's CDR3 is CASSFVIRGSSYNEQFF. The CDR3 DNA follows: TGTGCCAGCAGCTTTGTTATCCGGGGTAGCTCCTACAATGAGCAGTTCTTC.